These 14 T cell receptor beta chains share one sample of origin, sequenced in a study of T cell responses to AZD1222 COVID-19 vaccine. Measured with immunoSEQ multiplex PCR; TCRdb has only the in-frame clones, and not every one. The data contain about 130,000 clones, 70% to 90% of them singletons. Source: peripheral blood, taken on day 0 of AZD1222 vaccination. The origin of the receptors is an adult in good health.

The chain has TRBV18 and TRBJ2-7; D possibly uses TRBD1 or TRBD2 (5 bases each). The CDR3 loop spans 14 amino acids. Germline V gene lookup returns CDR1 KGHSH and CDR2 LQKENI. V was cut by 0 bases and J by 2 bases, with 8 bases left in between. CDR3: CASSPPGTTYEQYF. CDR3 in DNA: TGTGCCAGCTCACCACCGGGGACGACCTACGAGCAGTACTTC.

V usage is TRBV11-2 and J usage is TRBJ2-7; D gene uncertain. In germline, CDR1 is SGHAT, CDR2 FQNNGV. V lost 6 bases to trimming and J lost 2 bases, with 17 bases between them. This CDR3 is 15 amino acids long. The CDR3 spells CASRQKVDRTYEQYF. In DNA form, the CDR3 reads TGTGCCAGCAGACAAAAGGTTGATAGGACCTACGAGCAGTACTTC.

The CDR3 region has the DNA TGTGCCAGCAGCACCGGACTAGCGGCGAACACCGGGGAGCTGTTTTTT. Amino acid sequence: CASSTGLAANTGELFF. The chain couples TRBV5-8 to TRBJ2-2; 10 nucleotides line up with TRBD2. Germline CDR1 is SGHTS and CDR2 is YDEGEE. V dropped 4 bases and J dropped 0; count of bases not matched to a gene: 3. The CDR3 loop spans 16 amino acids. Supplemented by reference TRBV5-8 and TRBJ2-2, the full variable domain reads EAGVTQSPTHLIKTRGQQATLRCSPISGHTSVYWYQQALGLGLQFLLWYDEGEERNRGNFPPRFSGRQFPNYSSELNVNALELEDSALYLCASSTGLAANTGELFFGEGSRLTVL.

This clone was detected many times. The V gene is TRBV18, the J gene TRBJ1-2; 7 nucleotides match TRBD1. V trimming: 6 bases; J trimming: 5 bases; junction bases outside the gene matches: 9. The length of the CDR3 is 14 residues. Germline V lookup: CDR1 KGHSH, CDR2 LQKENI. CDR3 DNA: TGTGCCAGCTCCCTAGGGACAGAGCTGTATGGCTACACCTTC. Amino acids: CASSLGTELYGYTF.

The V call is TRBV6-6, the J call TRBJ1-4, with D tentatively TRBD1 (6 bases). V dropped 2 bases and J dropped 0 bases, with 7 bases sitting between them. Germline lookup yields CDR1 MNHNY and CDR2 SVGAGI (reference sequence). The CDR3 totals 15 residues. CDR3 in amino acids: CASSYRTATNEKLFF. CDR3 nucleotides: TGTGCCAGCAGTTACCGGACAGCAACTAATGAAAAACTGTTTTTT.

This clone was seen a single time. The J gene is TRBJ1-5, the V gene TRBV27; D not certain. Deletions cut 2 bases from V and 5 bases from J, with 7 bases between. The CDR3 covers 13 residues. Germline V gives CDR1 MNHEY, CDR2 SMNVEV (reference sequence). CDR3 amino acids: CASSLREDQPQHF. Here the CDR3 DNA reads TGTGCCAGCAGTTTAAGGGAGGATCAGCCCCAGCATTTT.

The chain links TRBV7-9 to TRBJ1-4, with TRBD1 identical over 11 bases. The V gene's germline CDR1 is SEHNR and CDR2 FQNEAQ (reference sequence). V was pared by 0 bases and J by 8 bases, with 8 bases of the junction left unmatched. This CDR3 is 17 amino acids long. The CDR3 loop reads CASSLARDRGFYEKLFF. DNA of the CDR3: TGTGCCAGCAGCTTAGCCAGGGACAGGGGGTTTTACGAAAAACTGTTTTTT.

The chain uses TRBV2 and TRBJ1-5; D is perhaps TRBD1 (5 bases). Germline V gene sequence: CDR1 SNHLY, CDR2 FYNNEI. Trimming left V 3 bases short and J 0 bases short, with 9 bases between. The CDR3 length is 15 residues. CDR3 protein: CASSEKGLSNQPQHF. In DNA, the CDR3 is TGTGCCAGCAGTGAGAAGGGGCTTAGCAATCAGCCCCAGCATTTT. Full variable domain (remainder filled in from reference TRBV2 and TRBJ1-5): EPEVTQTPSHQVTQMGQEVILRCVPISNHLYFYWYRQILGQKVEFLVSFYNNEISEKSEIFDDQFSVERPDGSNFTLKIRSTKLEDSAMYFCASSEKGLSNQPQHFGDGTRLSIL.

The genes are TRBV9 and TRBJ1-2; 10 positions agree with TRBD1. This CDR3 contains 16 residues. Germline CDR1 reads SGDLS; CDR2 reads YYNGEE. The trim removed 0 bases at V and 4 bases at J, leaving 6 bases unmatched. CDR3 region: CASSVGVGQGSYGYTF. The CDR3 DNA reads TGTGCCAGCAGCGTAGGTGTGGGACAGGGGAGCTATGGCTACACCTTC.

The chain links TRBV28 to TRBJ1-1; D is uncertain. This CDR3 spans 12 amino acids. V dropped 7 bases and J dropped 0 bases, with 6 bases sitting between them. The germline V gene has CDR1 MDHEN and CDR2 SYDVKM. This chain's CDR3 is CASTLMNTEAFF. The CDR3 DNA reads as TGTGCCAGCACCCTTATGAACACTGAAGCTTTCTTT.

The sample holds a few counts of this clone. V is TRBV20-1 and J is TRBJ2-5; D ambiguous. The CDR3 contains 11 residues. The germline gives CDR1 DFQATT, CDR2 SNEGSKA (reference sequence). Trimming took off 3 bases at V and 5 bases at J, with 7 bases between the two ends. CDR3 in amino acids: CSASHGETQYF. DNA of the CDR3: TGCAGTGCTAGTCACGGTGAGACCCAGTACTTC.

This clone was counted only a few times. A read error may produce the germline difference seen at one junction end. The CDR3 nucleotides are TGTGCCAGCAGCCCGGGGACAGGGTATTCTAAGGAAAAACTGTTTTTT. Its protein product is CASSPGTGYSKEKLFF. This chain links TRBV7-3 with TRBJ1-4, with 9 bases fitting TRBD1. CDR3 length: 16 residues. From germline, CDR1 is SGHTA and CDR2 FQGTGA.

The chain has TRBV10-3 and TRBJ1-1; no definite D call. There are 14 residues in the CDR3. Trimming removed 3 bases at V and 1 base at J, with 9 bases between. The germline V gene encodes CDR1 ENHRY and CDR2 SYGVKD. CDR3 region: CAISEQRKNTEAFF. The CDR3 bases are TGTGCCATCAGTGAACAGCGCAAGAACACTGAAGCTTTCTTT.

This clone appeared a few times. The chain joins TRBV5-4 to TRBJ2-7; TRBD1 is a possible D gene (5 bases). Germline V CDR1 and CDR2: SGHNT, YYREEE (reference sequence). The CDR3 runs to 12 residues. Trimming cost V 4 bases and J 4 bases, with 9 bases left between them. As DNA, the CDR3 is TGTGCCAGCAGCAGGGGTGGGTACGAGCAGTACTTC. Translated, it gives CASSRGGYEQYF.